These 14 T cell receptor beta chains originate from one sample sequenced in a study of response to subunit inactivated influenza vaccine. Via MiXCR, TCRdb re-called the RT-PCR reads, giving one row per CDR3 protein. Of more than 450,000 distinct CDR3 sequences in the sample, about 10% are singletons; the top ten hold about 10%. The data also belong to a second study, concerning T cells expressing NK-cell markers. That source notes: Making the TCR beta cDNA relied on 5'RACE template switching with UMIs.

Sequencing used PBMCs from blood, obtained on the day of vaccination. The receptors here all came from a man aged 50 to 60 who received an inactivated influenza vaccine.

This clonotype was counted ten times or more. This rearrangement joins TRBV15 to TRBJ2-7; maybe TRBD2 (6 bases). Germline lookup yields CDR1 LNHNV and CDR2 YYDKDF (reference sequence). The V end was cut by 4 bases, the J end by 6 bases, with 10 bases between. The CDR3 runs to 12 residues. CDR3 sequence (DNA): TGTGCCACCAGCAAGGCCGGGGGCGAGCAGTACTTC. Translation: CATSKAGGEQYF.

This clonotype appeared a few times. The rearrangement links TRBV12-3 or TRBV12-4 to TRBJ2-7; tentatively, D is TRBD2 (6 bases). The CDR3 length is 12 residues. The V end was cut by 5 bases, the J end by 7 bases, with 12 bases between. The CDR3 DNA reads TGTGCCAGCAGTGGGGTGGGAGGTGAGCAGTACTTC. It yields the protein CASSGVGGEQYF.

This clonotype has a handful of counts. The chain carries TRBV11-2 and TRBJ2-6; D might be TRBD1 (5 bases). Trimming removed 5 bases at V and 4 bases at J, with 15 bases between. The CDR3 has 16 amino acids. The germline V gene has CDR1 SGHAT and CDR2 FQNNGV. The CDR3 spells CASSPPGRTGANVLTF. The CDR3 region has the DNA TGTGCCAGCAGCCCCCCAGGGCGAACGGGGGCCAACGTCCTGACTTTC.

This clonotype turned up a few times. This chain joins TRBV20-1 and TRBJ2-2, with 9 bases that match TRBD1. The CDR3 totals 15 residues. Germline V CDR1 and CDR2: DFQATT, SNEGSKA (reference sequence). Trimming took 6 bases from V and 5 from J; bases not matched to a gene: 10. CDR3 sequence reads: CSALNRDRVTGELFF. Here the CDR3 DNA reads TGCAGTGCGCTGAACCGGGACAGGGTAACCGGGGAGCTGTTTTTT.

The V gene is TRBV30, the J gene TRBJ2-1; 9 nucleotides agree with TRBD2. Germline V gene lookup returns CDR1 GTSNPN and CDR2 SVGIG (reference sequence). CDR3 length: 15 residues. V was pared by 2 bases and J by 0 bases, with 2 bases of the junction left unmatched. As DNA, the CDR3 is TGTGCCTGGAGTCGACTAGCGGCCTCCTACAATGAGCAGTTCTTC. Residues: CAWSRLAASYNEQFF. The full variable domain, completed using reference TRBV30 and TRBJ2-1, is SQTIHQWPATLVQPVGSPLSLECTVEGTSNPNLYWYRQAAGRGLQLLFYSVGIGQISSEVPQNLSASRPQDRQFILSSKKLLLSDSGFYLCAWSRLAASYNEQFFGPGTRLTVL.

This chain links TRBV12-3 or TRBV12-4 with TRBJ1-5; D possibly corresponds to TRBD1 (5 bases). V was shortened by 0 bases and J by 5 bases, with 8 bases between the two germline ends. The CDR3 extends over 14 amino acids. CDR3 region: CASSLAGDHQPQHF. DNA for the CDR3: TGTGCCAGCAGTTTAGCAGGGGACCATCAGCCCCAGCATTTT.

This clonotype occurred a few times. The chain recombines TRBV29-1 with TRBJ2-7; 7 bases align to TRBD2. CDR1 and CDR2 (germline): SQVTM, ANQGSEA. CDR3 size: 14 residues. The J segment lost 0 bases and the V segment lost 4 bases, leaving 6 bases of the junction unmatched. The DNA of the CDR3 is TGCAGCGTTGGGGGTGGGGGGGACTCCTACGAGCAGTACTTC. It specifies CSVGGGGDSYEQYF.

There are many counts of this clonotype. The chain joins TRBV29-1 to TRBJ2-2; weak D call: TRBD1 (5 bases). Germline assignment: CDR1 SQVTM and CDR2 ANQGSEA. This CDR3 has 13 residues. V gave up 6 bases and J gave up 4 bases, with 12 bases separating them. The CDR3 DNA reads TGCAGCGTCTTAGGGGAAGGCACCGGGGAGCTGTTTTTT. Translation: CSVLGEGTGELFF.

This clonotype was seen at least ten times. The chain carries TRBV5-1 and TRBJ2-2, with unresolved D. The length of the CDR3 is 17 residues. V lost 0 bases, J lost 0 bases, and 12 bases lay in between. Germline CDR1 is SGHRS and CDR2 is YFSETQ. CDR3: CASSLAGLRANTGELFF. Here the CDR3 DNA reads TGCGCCAGCAGCTTGGCCGGTCTTAGGGCGAACACCGGGGAGCTGTTTTTT.

The chain links TRBV5-4 to TRBJ2-5; 10 positions agree with TRBD2. V lost 4 bases and J lost 4; bases outside the gene matches: 10. The CDR3 spans 16 residues. Germline CDR1 reads SGHNT; CDR2 reads YYREEE (reference sequence). The CDR3 region is CASSESVAGGRETQYF. Written as DNA, the CDR3 is TGTGCCAGCAGCGAGTCAGTAGCGGGAGGACGAGAGACCCAGTACTTC.

This clonotype was seen a few times. The rearrangement joins TRBV29-1 to TRBJ1-1; 9 bases align to TRBD1. The V gene's germline CDR1 is SQVTM and CDR2 ANQGSEA. V shed 5 bases, J shed 11 bases, and the junction held 6 bases outside the gene matches. The CDR3 loop spans 11 amino acids. The CDR3: CSVSQGASAFF. The CDR3 region has the DNA TGCAGCGTTTCACAGGGGGCATCGGCTTTCTTT. The variable domain in full, completed from reference TRBV29-1 and TRBJ1-1, reads SAVISQKPSRDICQRGTSLTIQCQVDSQVTMMFWYRQQPGQSLTLIATANQGSEATYESGFVIDKFPISRPNLTFSTLTVSNMSPEDSSIYLCSVSQGASAFFGQGTRLTVV.

The sample holds many counts of this clonotype. The rearrangement uses TRBV5-6 and TRBJ1-5, with 8 bases identical to TRBD1. CDR1 SGHDT and CDR2 YYEEEE come from the germline V gene. The CDR3 runs to 16 residues. V dropped 4 bases and J dropped 7; count of bases not matched to a gene: 13. CDR3 sequence (DNA): TGTGCCAGCAGCAGAAAAGACCAGGGGGCTTGGCAGCCCCAGCATTTT. Encoded protein: CASSRKDQGAWQPQHF. The whole variable domain, remainder taken from reference TRBV5-6 and TRBJ1-5, is DAGVTQSPTHLIKTRGQQVTLRCSPKSGHDTVSWYQQALGQGPQFIFQYYEEEERQRGNFPDRFSGHQFPNYSSELNVNALLLGDSALYLCASSRKDQGAWQPQHFGDGTRLSIL.

The gene calls are TRBV20-1 and TRBJ2-7; D possibly corresponds to TRBD1 (5 bases). Trimming pared 6 bases from V and 2 bases from J, leaving 14 bases between. Germline assignment: CDR1 DFQATT and CDR2 SNEGSKA (reference sequence). The CDR3 covers 13 residues. The CDR3 sequence: CSACKGPTYEQYF. The CDR3 region has the DNA TGCAGTGCCTGTAAGGGGCCAACCTACGAGCAGTACTTC.

This clonotype was recorded at least ten times. The chain is built from TRBV20-1 and TRBJ2-1; 12 bases are a match to TRBD2. The CDR3 contains 16 residues. The V gene end was trimmed by 5 bases and the J gene end by 2 bases; junction bases not matched to a gene: 7. Per the germline V gene, CDR1 is DFQATT and CDR2 is SNEGSKA (reference sequence). The CDR3 region is CSASRLAGETYNEQFF. The CDR3 DNA is TGCAGTGCTTCCCGACTAGCGGGAGAAACCTACAATGAGCAGTTCTTC.